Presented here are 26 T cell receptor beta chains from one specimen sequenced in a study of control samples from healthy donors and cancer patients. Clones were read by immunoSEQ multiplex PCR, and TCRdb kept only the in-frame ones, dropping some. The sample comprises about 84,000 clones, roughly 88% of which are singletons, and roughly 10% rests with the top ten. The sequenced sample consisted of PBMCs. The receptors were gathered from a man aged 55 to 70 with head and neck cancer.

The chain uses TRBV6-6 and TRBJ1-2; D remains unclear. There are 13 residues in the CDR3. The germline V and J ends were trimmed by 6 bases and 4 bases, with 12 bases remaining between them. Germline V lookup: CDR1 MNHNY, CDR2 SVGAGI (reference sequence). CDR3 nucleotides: TGTGCCAGCAGCAGAGACACTGTCTATGGCTACACCTTC. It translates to CASSRDTVYGYTF.

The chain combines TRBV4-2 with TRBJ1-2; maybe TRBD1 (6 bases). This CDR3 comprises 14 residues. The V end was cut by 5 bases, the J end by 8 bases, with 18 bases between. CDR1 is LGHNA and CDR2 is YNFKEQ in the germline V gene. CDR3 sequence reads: CASSIAGSGGGYTF. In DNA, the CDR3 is TGTGCCAGCAGCATCGCGGGGTCGGGGGGCGGCTACACCTTC.

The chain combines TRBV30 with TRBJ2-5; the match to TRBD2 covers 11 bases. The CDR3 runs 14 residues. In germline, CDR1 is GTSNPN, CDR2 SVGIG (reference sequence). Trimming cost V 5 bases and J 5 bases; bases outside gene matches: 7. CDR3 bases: TGTGCCTGGGAACTAGCGGGAGCGATGGAGACCCAGTACTTC. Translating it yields CAWELAGAMETQYF.

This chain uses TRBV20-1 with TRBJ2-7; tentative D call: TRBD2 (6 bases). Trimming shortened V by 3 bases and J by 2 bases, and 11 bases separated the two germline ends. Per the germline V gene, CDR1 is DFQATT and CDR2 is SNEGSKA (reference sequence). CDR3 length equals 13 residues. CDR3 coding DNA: TGCAGTGCTAGTAAGGACTATCCCTACGAGCAGTACTTC. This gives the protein CSASKDYPYEQYF.

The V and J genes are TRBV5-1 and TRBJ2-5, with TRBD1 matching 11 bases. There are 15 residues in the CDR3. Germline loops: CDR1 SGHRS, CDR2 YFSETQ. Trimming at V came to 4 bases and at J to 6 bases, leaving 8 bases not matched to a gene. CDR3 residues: CASSLGTGGEKTQYF. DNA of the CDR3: TGCGCCAGCAGCCTCGGGACAGGGGGAGAGAAGACCCAGTACTTC.

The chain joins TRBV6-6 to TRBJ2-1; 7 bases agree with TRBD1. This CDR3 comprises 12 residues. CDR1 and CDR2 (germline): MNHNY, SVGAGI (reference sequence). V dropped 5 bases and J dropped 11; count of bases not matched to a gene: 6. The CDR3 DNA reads TGTGCCAGCAGTACCCGGACAGGCAAGCAGTTCTTC. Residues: CASSTRTGKQFF.

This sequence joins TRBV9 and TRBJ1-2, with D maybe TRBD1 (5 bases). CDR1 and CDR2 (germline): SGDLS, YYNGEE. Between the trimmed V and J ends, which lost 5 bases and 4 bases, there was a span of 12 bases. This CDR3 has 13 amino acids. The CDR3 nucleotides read TGTGCCAGCAGTTGGGACTTTATCTATGGCTACACCTTC. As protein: CASSWDFIYGYTF.

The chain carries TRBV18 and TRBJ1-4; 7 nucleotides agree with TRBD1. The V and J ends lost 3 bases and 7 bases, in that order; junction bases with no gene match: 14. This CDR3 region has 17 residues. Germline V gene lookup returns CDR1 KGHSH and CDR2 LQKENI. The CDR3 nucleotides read TGTGCCAGCTCACCTCAACCATGGACAGGCTCTGGTGAAAAACTGTTTTTT. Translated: CASSPQPWTGSGEKLFF.

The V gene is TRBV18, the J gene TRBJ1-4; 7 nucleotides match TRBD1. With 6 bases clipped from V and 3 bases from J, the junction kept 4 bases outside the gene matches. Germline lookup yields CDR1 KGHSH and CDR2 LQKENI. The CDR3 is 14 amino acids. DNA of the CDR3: TGTGCCAGCTCGGGGGACAGAGCTAATGAAAAACTGTTTTTT. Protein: CASSGDRANEKLFF.

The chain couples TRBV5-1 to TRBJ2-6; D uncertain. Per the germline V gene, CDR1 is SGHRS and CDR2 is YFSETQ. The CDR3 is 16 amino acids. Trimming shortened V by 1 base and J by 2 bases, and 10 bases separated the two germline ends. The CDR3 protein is CASSLSFGAGANVLTF. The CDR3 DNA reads TGCGCCAGCAGCTTGTCCTTTGGGGCTGGGGCCAACGTCCTGACTTTC.

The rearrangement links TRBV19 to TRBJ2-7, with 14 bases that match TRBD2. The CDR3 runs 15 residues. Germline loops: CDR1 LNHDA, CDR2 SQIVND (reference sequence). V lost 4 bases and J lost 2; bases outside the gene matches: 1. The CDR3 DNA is TGTGCCAGTAGTACGGGACTAGCGGGAGCCTACGAGCAGTACTTC. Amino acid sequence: CASSTGLAGAYEQYF.

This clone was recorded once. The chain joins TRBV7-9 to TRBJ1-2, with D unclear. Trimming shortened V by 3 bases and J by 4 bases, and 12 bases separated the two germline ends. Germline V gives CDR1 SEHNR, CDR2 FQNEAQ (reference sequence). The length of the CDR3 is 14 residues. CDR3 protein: CASSFSGGIYGYTF. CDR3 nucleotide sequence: TGTGCCAGCAGCTTCTCAGGCGGTATCTATGGCTACACCTTC.

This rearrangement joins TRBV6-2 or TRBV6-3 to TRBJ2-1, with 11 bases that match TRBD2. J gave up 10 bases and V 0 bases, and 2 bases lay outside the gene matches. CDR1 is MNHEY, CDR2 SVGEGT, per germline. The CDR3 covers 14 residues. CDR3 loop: CASSYSSSGREQFF. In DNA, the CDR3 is TGTGCCAGCAGTTACTCTTCTAGCGGGAGGGAGCAGTTCTTC.

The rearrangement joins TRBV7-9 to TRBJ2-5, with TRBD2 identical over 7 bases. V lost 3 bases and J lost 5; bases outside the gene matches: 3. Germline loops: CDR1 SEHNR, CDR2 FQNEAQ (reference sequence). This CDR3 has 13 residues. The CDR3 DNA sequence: TGTGCCAGCAGCTTGGCGGGAGCGGAGACCCAGTACTTC. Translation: CASSLAGAETQYF. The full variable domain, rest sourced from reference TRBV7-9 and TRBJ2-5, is DTGVSQNPRHKITKRGQNVTFRCDPISEHNRLYWYRQTLGQGPEFLTYFQNEAQLEKSRLLSDRFSAERPKGSFSTLEIQRTEQGDSAMYLCASSLAGAETQYFGPGTRLLVL.

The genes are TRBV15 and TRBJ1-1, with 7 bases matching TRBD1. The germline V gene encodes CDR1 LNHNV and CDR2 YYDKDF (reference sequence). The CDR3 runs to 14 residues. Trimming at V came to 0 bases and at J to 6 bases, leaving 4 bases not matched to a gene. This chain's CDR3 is CATSRDSTGAEAFF. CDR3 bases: TGTGCCACCAGCAGAGATAGTACAGGGGCTGAAGCTTTCTTT. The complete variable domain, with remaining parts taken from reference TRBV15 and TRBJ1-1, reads DAMVIQNPRYQVTQFGKPVTLSCSQTLNHNVMYWYQQKSSQAPKLLFHYYDKDFNNEADTPDNFQSRRPNTSFCFLDIRSPGLGDTAMYLCATSRDSTGAEAFFGQGTRLTVV.

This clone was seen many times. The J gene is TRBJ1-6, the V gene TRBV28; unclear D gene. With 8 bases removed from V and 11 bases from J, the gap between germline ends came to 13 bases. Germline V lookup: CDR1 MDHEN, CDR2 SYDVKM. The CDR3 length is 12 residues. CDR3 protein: CASDSPDAPLHF. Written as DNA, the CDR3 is TGTGCCAGCGATTCGCCGGATGCACCCCTCCACTTT.

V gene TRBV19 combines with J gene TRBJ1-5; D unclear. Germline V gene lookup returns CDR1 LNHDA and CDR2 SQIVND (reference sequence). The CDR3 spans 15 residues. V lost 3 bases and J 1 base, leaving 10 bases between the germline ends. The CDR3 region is CASSMATNSNQPQHF. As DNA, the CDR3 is TGTGCCAGTAGTATGGCCACAAACAGCAATCAGCCCCAGCATTTT.

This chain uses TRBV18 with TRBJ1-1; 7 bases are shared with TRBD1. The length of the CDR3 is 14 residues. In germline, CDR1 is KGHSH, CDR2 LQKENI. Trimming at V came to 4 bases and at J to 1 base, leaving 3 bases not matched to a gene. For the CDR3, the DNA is TGTGCCAGCTCACGGGACAGAGAGAACACTGAAGCTTTCTTT. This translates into CASSRDRENTEAFF.

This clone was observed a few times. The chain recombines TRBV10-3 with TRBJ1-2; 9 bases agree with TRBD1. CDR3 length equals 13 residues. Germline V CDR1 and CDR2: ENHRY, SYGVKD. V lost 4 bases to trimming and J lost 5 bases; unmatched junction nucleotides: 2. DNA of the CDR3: TGTGCCATCAGTGGGGACAGGGTGTATGGCTACACCTTC. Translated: CAISGDRVYGYTF.

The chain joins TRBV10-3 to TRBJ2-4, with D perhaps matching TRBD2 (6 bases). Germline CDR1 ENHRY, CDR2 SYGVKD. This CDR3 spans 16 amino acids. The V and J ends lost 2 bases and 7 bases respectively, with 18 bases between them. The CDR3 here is CAISEQETSLGNIQYF. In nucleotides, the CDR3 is TGTGCCATCAGTGAGCAGGAAACTAGCCTAGGGAACATTCAGTACTTC.

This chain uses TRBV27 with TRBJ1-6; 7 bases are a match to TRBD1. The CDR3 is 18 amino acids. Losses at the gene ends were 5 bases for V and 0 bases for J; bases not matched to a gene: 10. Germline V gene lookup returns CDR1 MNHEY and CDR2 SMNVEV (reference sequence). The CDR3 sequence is CASSIRQGASSYNSPLHF. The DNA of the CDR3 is TGTGCCAGCAGTATTCGACAGGGAGCGAGCTCCTATAATTCACCCCTCCACTTT.

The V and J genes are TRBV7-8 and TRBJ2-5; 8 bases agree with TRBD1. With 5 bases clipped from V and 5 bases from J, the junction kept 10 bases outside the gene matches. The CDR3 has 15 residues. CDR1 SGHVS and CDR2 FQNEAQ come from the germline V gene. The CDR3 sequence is CASSTRTGLEETQYF. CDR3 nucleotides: TGTGCCAGCAGCACCCGGACAGGGTTAGAGGAGACCCAGTACTTC.

In nucleotides, the CDR3 is TGTGCCAGCAGTGAAACGGGGGGCACTGTCCATGGCTACACCTTC. Residues: CASSETGGTVHGYTF. The chain employs TRBV25-1 and TRBJ1-2, with D possibly being TRBD1 (6 bases). There are 15 residues in the CDR3. Germline values: CDR1 MGHDK, CDR2 SYGVNS. Trimming stripped 2 bases from V and 6 bases from J, with 16 bases between.

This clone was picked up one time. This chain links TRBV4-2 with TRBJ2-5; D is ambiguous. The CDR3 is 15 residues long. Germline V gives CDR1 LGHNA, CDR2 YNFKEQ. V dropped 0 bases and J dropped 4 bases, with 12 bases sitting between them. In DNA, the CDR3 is TGTGCCAGCAGCCAAGATGTCCGAAAGGGAGAGACCCAGTACTTC. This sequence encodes CASSQDVRKGETQYF.

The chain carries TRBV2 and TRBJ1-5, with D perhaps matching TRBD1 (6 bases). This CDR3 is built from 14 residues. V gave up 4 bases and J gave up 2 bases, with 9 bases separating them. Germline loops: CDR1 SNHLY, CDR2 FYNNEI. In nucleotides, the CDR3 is TGTGCCAGCAGTGGACAGGCCGGCAATCAGCCCCAGCATTTT. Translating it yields CASSGQAGNQPQHF.

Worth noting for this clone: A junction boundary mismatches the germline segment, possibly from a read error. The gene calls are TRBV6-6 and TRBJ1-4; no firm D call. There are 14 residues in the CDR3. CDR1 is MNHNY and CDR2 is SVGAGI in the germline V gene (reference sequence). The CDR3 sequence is CAGRLGGANEKLFF. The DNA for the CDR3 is TGTGCCGGCAGACTGGGAGGAGCTAATGAAAAACTGTTTTTT.